This T cell receptor beta chain was recovered during a study of CD8 T cells in Susac syndrome. The authors carried out high-throughput sequencing of TCR beta. They applied it to CD8+ and CD4+ T cells obtained from blood. Bulk CD8+ and CD4+ cells came from magnetic negative isolation; CD8+ TEMRA by FACS. The CDR3 is made up of 15 amino acids. V shed 5 bases, J shed 6 bases, and the junction held 10 bases outside the gene matches. Germline CDR1 and CDR2: MDHEN and SYDVKM. When the RNA was reverse transcribed, random hexamers were used with an input of 0.5 to 1 ug. TCR beta CDR3 was amplified by immunoSEQ covering 54 Vbeta and 13 Jbeta. Each CDR3 protein gets one entry after TCRdb re-called the immunoSEQ multiplex PCR reads with MiXCR. Found here are roughly 180,000 distinct CDR3 sequences, around 93% of them singletons; the top ten hold roughly 0.1%.

The sequenced material came from CD4+ T cells from PBMCs. The source of this sequence is a human donor with multiple sclerosis. The genes are TRBV28 and TRBJ2-7; 10 positions agree with TRBD1. DNA of the CDR3: TGTGCCAGCAGTCGGAGGACCGGGACAGGGGTCGAGCAGTACTTC. This gives the protein CASSRRTGTGVEQYF.